The 29 T cell receptor beta chains presented below share a single source sample, sequenced in a study of shared clonotypes between healthy human individuals. Here immunoSEQ multiplex PCR was the method, and the copy in TCRdb shows in-frame clones only, minus some. The table lists roughly 680,000 clones, just under 75% of them singletons, with over 1.5% in the top ten. What was sequenced was memory CD4+ T cells sorted from blood. As to subset: CD45RA-negative fraction. The source of these receptors is a woman in her twenties or thirties in good health.

This clone was observed at least ten times. The chain uses TRBV6-5 and TRBJ2-1; a weak D match, TRBD1 (5 bases). The germline V and J ends were trimmed by 7 bases and 5 bases, with 12 bases remaining between them. CDR3 length: 13 amino acids. CDR1 is MNHEY, CDR2 SVGAGI, per germline. Written as DNA, the CDR3 is TGTGCCAGCACCCGGTGGGGCGACAATGAGCAGTTCTTC. Protein sequence: CASTRWGDNEQFF.

This clone is a singleton in its sample. V usage is TRBV5-1 and J usage is TRBJ1-2; D might be TRBD1 (5 bases). The CDR3 extends over 15 amino acids. CDR1 is SGHRS, CDR2 YFSETQ, per germline. The V end lost 4 bases, the J end lost 8 bases, and 21 bases lay between the germline ends. The CDR3, as DNA: TGCGCCAGCAGCCAAACAACGGGGGGAGTGGACGGCTACACCTTC. Protein product: CASSQTTGGVDGYTF.

This clone was counted a few times. Different DNA sequences within this sample yield the same CDR3. J is TRBJ1-3 and V is TRBV30; D gene ambiguous. This CDR3 region has 11 residues. Between the trimmed V and J ends, which lost 1 base and 3 bases, there was a span of 1 base. Germline values: CDR1 GTSNPN, CDR2 SVGIG (reference sequence). The CDR3 DNA is TGTGCCTGGAGTGGTGGAAACACCATATATTTT. Encoded protein: CAWSGGNTIYF.

The rearrangement uses TRBV5-1 and TRBJ1-2; the match to TRBD1 covers 7 bases. CDR1 is SGHRS, CDR2 YFSETQ, per germline. This CDR3 is 14 amino acids long. Trimming at V came to 5 bases and at J to 5 bases, leaving 9 bases not matched to a gene. The CDR3 sequence: CASRQPGQRYGYTF. The CDR3, as DNA: TGCGCCAGCAGGCAGCCGGGACAGAGATATGGCTACACCTTC. The entire variable domain, with the rest obtained from reference TRBV5-1 and TRBJ1-2, is as follows: KAGVTQTPRYLIKTRGQQVTLSCSPISGHRSVSWYQQTPGQGLQFLFEYFSETQRNKGNFPGRFSGRQFSNSRSEMNVSTLELGDSALYLCASRQPGQRYGYTFGSGTRLTVV.

The chain combines TRBV11-3 with TRBJ2-1; D might be TRBD2 (6 bases). V gave up 5 bases and J gave up 4 bases, with 9 bases separating them. Germline loops: CDR1 SGHNT, CDR2 YENEEA. The CDR3 length is 13 residues. The CDR3 region is CASSPRGYNEQFF. The CDR3 region has the DNA TGTGCCAGCAGCCCCCGGGGGTACAATGAGCAGTTCTTC.

CDR3 residues: CASSFHRTGELFF. The CDR3 bases are TGTGCCAGCAGTTTCCACAGGACCGGGGAGCTGTTTTTT. J is TRBJ2-2 and V is TRBV6-5; maybe TRBD1 (5 bases). This CDR3 spans 13 amino acids. V lost 4 bases, J lost 5 bases, and 8 bases lay in between. CDR1 is MNHEY, CDR2 SVGAGI, per germline.

The J gene is TRBJ2-5, the V gene TRBV7-9; D possibly matches TRBD1 or TRBD2 (5 bases each). The V end lost 3 bases, the J end lost 4 bases, and 12 bases lay between the germline ends. The CDR3 totals 14 residues. The V gene's germline CDR1 is SEHNR and CDR2 FQNEAQ (reference sequence). The CDR3 region has the DNA TGTGCCAGCAGCTTTGGGGGAATGAGAGAGACCCAGTACTTC. Its translation: CASSFGGMRETQYF.

The genes are TRBV19 and TRBJ2-3; weak D call: TRBD2 (5 bases). The germline V gene has CDR1 LNHDA and CDR2 SQIVND (reference sequence). Trimming left V 1 base short and J 5 bases short, with 7 bases between. The CDR3 is made up of 13 amino acids. The CDR3 DNA is TGTGCCAGTAGTATAGGGACTCAAGATACGCAGTATTTT. Translating gives CASSIGTQDTQYF.

The chain uses TRBV19 and TRBJ2-7; 7 nucleotides agree with TRBD2. V dropped 3 bases and J dropped 7; count of bases not matched to a gene: 9. The germline CDR1 and CDR2 sequences are LNHDA and SQIVND (reference sequence). CDR3 length: 14 amino acids. CDR3 DNA sequence: TGTGCCAGTAGTATTCCGGGAGGTAACGGGGAGCAGTACTTC. Protein product: CASSIPGGNGEQYF.

The chain employs TRBV7-6 and TRBJ2-6, with 7 bases matching TRBD2. J lost 0 bases, V lost 5 bases, and 4 bases had no gene match. The CDR3 totals 16 residues. Germline CDR1 reads SGHVS; CDR2 reads FNYEAQ. The CDR3 nucleotides read TGTGCCAGCAGCCCAACGGGGGGCTCTGGGGCCAACGTCCTGACTTTC. It is translated as CASSPTGGSGANVLTF.

The rearrangement uses TRBV28 and TRBJ2-3; tentatively, D is TRBD1 (5 bases). V was shortened by 10 bases and J by 0 bases, with 14 bases between the two germline ends. The length of the CDR3 is 14 residues. Germline CDR1 reads MDHEN; CDR2 reads SYDVKM. CDR3 protein: CAILGQGSTDTQYF. DNA of the CDR3: TGTGCCATTTTGGGGCAGGGTAGCACAGATACGCAGTATTTT.

This clone was detected a few times. This chain uses TRBV2 with TRBJ1-2; tentative D call: TRBD1 (6 bases). Germline values: CDR1 SNHLY, CDR2 FYNNEI. The ends were cut back, 7 bases at V and 0 bases at J, with 9 bases in the middle. The CDR3 contains 13 residues. As DNA, the CDR3 is TGTGCCAGCACGGACAGCTCTAACTATGGCTACACCTTC. Protein: CASTDSSNYGYTF.

The chain's CDR3 is CASSLGTELRTSTDTQYF. DNA of the CDR3: TGTGCCAGCAGCCTTGGGACAGAGCTAAGGACTAGCACAGATACGCAGTATTTT. This chain links TRBV5-6 with TRBJ2-3; 7 bases agree with TRBD1. V lost 4 bases, J lost 0 bases, and 14 bases stayed unmatched. The germline V gene encodes CDR1 SGHDT and CDR2 YYEEEE. The CDR3 contains 18 residues.

The table lists this clone with a few counts. The V call is TRBV7-8, the J call TRBJ1-2; TRBD1 aligns across 8 bases. CDR3 length: 16 amino acids. The germline gives CDR1 SGHVS, CDR2 FQNEAQ. V dropped 1 base and J dropped 2; count of bases not matched to a gene: 6. This chain's CDR3 is CASSLGGQVYNYGYTF. The CDR3 DNA is TGTGCCAGCAGCTTAGGGGGACAGGTCTACAACTATGGCTACACCTTC.

The chain is built from TRBV29-1 and TRBJ1-1; TRBD1 agrees at 7 bases. The CDR3 runs 14 residues. Unmatched junction bases numbered 8, after V lost 0 bases and J lost 7 bases. CDR1 is SQVTM, CDR2 ANQGSEA, per germline. The CDR3 DNA sequence: TGCAGCGTTGAAGATCCCGGGACAGCATATGAAGCTTTCTTT. Its protein is CSVEDPGTAYEAFF. The entire variable domain, with the rest obtained from reference TRBV29-1 and TRBJ1-1, is as follows: SAVISQKPSRDICQRGTSLTIQCQVDSQVTMMFWYRQQPGQSLTLIATANQGSEATYESGFVIDKFPISRPNLTFSTLTVSNMSPEDSSIYLCSVEDPGTAYEAFFGQGTRLTVV.

Concerning this clone itself: Other DNA sequences in the same sample also yield this CDR3. The chain combines TRBV19 with TRBJ1-1; a possible D gene is TRBD1 (6 bases). The CDR3 totals 14 residues. V lost 6 bases to trimming and J lost 5 bases, with 16 bases between them. The germline CDR1 and CDR2 sequences are LNHDA and SQIVND (reference sequence). The CDR3 coding sequence is TGTGCCAGTAGCTCCGGAAGGGGGGGAACTGAAGCTTTCTTT. It specifies CASSSGRGGTEAFF.

The V gene is TRBV27, the J gene TRBJ1-5; TRBD1 is a possible D gene (6 bases). The CDR3 sequence is 17 residues long. V shed 4 bases and J shed 0 bases, with 16 bases lying between them. Looked up from germline, CDR1 is MNHEY and CDR2 is SMNVEV (reference sequence). The CDR3 protein is CASSSPTGQDSNQPQHF. CDR3 bases: TGTGCCAGCAGTTCACCGACAGGTCAGGATAGCAATCAGCCCCAGCATTTT.

The chain has TRBV28 and TRBJ2-1, with D perhaps matching TRBD2 (5 bases). Trimming stripped 7 bases from V and 7 bases from J, with 20 bases between. The CDR3 spans 15 residues. CDR1 MDHEN and CDR2 SYDVKM come from the germline V gene. The CDR3 DNA sequence: TGTGCCAGCAATTTTCAGAGCGGAGGAGAAAATGAGCAGTTCTTC. Residues: CASNFQSGGENEQFF.

The V call is TRBV9, the J call TRBJ1-3; D gene ambiguous. This CDR3 spans 13 amino acids. Trimming removed 1 base at V and 8 bases at J, with 10 bases between. Germline assignment: CDR1 SGDLS and CDR2 YYNGEE. CDR3 coding DNA: TGTGCCAGCAGCGTATATGCGGCGGACACCATATATTTT. This translates into CASSVYAADTIYF.

V and J are TRBV4-2 and TRBJ1-1; D remains unclear. This CDR3 contains 15 residues. Germline assignment: CDR1 LGHNA and CDR2 YNFKEQ. Between the trimmed V and J ends, which lost 0 bases and 0 bases, there was a span of 8 bases. The DNA for the CDR3 is TGTGCCAGCAGCCAAGAGCGACTTGTGAACACTGAAGCTTTCTTT. It is translated as CASSQERLVNTEAFF.

CDR3 sequence reads: CASSPTPFPYQETQYF. CDR3 in DNA: TGTGCCAGCAGCCCAACTCCCTTCCCGTACCAAGAGACCCAGTACTTC. This chain links TRBV7-2 with TRBJ2-5; D is undetermined. This CDR3 has 16 residues. CDR1 is SGHTA, CDR2 FQGNSA, per germline. V dropped 5 bases and J dropped 0 bases, with 16 bases sitting between them.

The rearrangement links TRBV28 to TRBJ2-7; D might be TRBD2 (7 bases). Trimming removed 2 bases from V and 7 bases from J, with 21 bases in between. Germline values: CDR1 MDHEN, CDR2 SYDVKM. The CDR3 totals 16 residues. CDR3 DNA: TGTGCCAGCAGTTTACTGGGGGGGACATTAGCGGCTGAGCAGTACTTC. This gives the protein CASSLLGGTLAAEQYF.

The chain employs TRBV5-1 and TRBJ1-2; D is possibly TRBD1 (5 bases). The CDR3 contains 13 residues. Trimming shortened V by 3 bases and J by 8 bases, and 14 bases separated the two germline ends. Germline CDR1 reads SGHRS; CDR2 reads YFSETQ. CDR3 amino acids: CASSWDFRGGYTF. The CDR3 bases are TGCGCCAGCAGCTGGGACTTTAGAGGGGGCTACACCTTC. Complete variable domain (other parts from reference TRBV5-1 and TRBJ1-2): KAGVTQTPRYLIKTRGQQVTLSCSPISGHRSVSWYQQTPGQGLQFLFEYFSETQRNKGNFPGRFSGRQFSNSRSEMNVSTLELGDSALYLCASSWDFRGGYTFGSGTRLTVV.

The rearrangement links TRBV28 to TRBJ2-7, with 7 bases matching TRBD1. This CDR3 spans 12 amino acids. J lost 5 bases, V lost 3 bases, and 1 base had no gene match. Germline V CDR1 and CDR2: MDHEN, SYDVKM. The CDR3 reads CASSFTGDEQYF. The CDR3 DNA reads as TGTGCCAGCAGTTTTACAGGGGACGAGCAGTACTTC. Variable domain in full (rest from reference TRBV28 and TRBJ2-7): DVKVTQSSRYLVKRTGEKVFLECVQDMDHENMFWYRQDPGLGLRLIYFSYDVKMKEKGDIPEGYSVSREKKERFSLILESASTNQTSMYLCASSFTGDEQYFGPGTRLTVT.

V and J are TRBV5-4 and TRBJ2-1; TRBD2 might be the D (6 bases). The CDR3 sequence is 15 residues long. In germline, CDR1 is SGHNT, CDR2 YYREEE (reference sequence). V gave up 4 bases and J gave up 4 bases, with 15 bases separating them. CDR3 nucleotide sequence: TGTGCCAGCAGCCATAGCGGACGTAAATACAATGAGCAGTTCTTC. Translating gives CASSHSGRKYNEQFF.

This clone has a handful of counts. The rearrangement joins TRBV28 to TRBJ1-5; 7 bases match TRBD1. The CDR3 spans 14 residues. CDR1 is MDHEN, CDR2 SYDVKM, per germline. J was trimmed by 5 bases and V by 7 bases; bases with no gene match: 8. Written as DNA, the CDR3 is TGTGCCAGCACTTCTCAGACAGGGCATCAGCCCCAGCATTTT. It specifies CASTSQTGHQPQHF. The variable domain in full, completed from reference TRBV28 and TRBJ1-5, reads DVKVTQSSRYLVKRTGEKVFLECVQDMDHENMFWYRQDPGLGLRLIYFSYDVKMKEKGDIPEGYSVSREKKERFSLILESASTNQTSMYLCASTSQTGHQPQHFGDGTRLSIL.

This sequence joins TRBV28 and TRBJ2-3; D tentatively fits TRBD1 or TRBD2 (5 bases each). The CDR3 sequence is 15 residues long. V shed 4 bases and J shed 3 bases, with 14 bases lying between them. Germline V CDR1 and CDR2: MDHEN, SYDVKM. The CDR3 reads CASSSGPRMTDTQYF. The DNA of the CDR3 is TGTGCCAGCAGTTCGGGACCCCGAATGACAGATACGCAGTATTTT.

The chain uses TRBV6-5 and TRBJ2-7; maybe TRBD1 (6 bases). The germline V gene has CDR1 MNHEY and CDR2 SVGAGI. This CDR3 comprises 15 residues. V was pared by 0 bases and J by 2 bases, with 11 bases between. The CDR3 spells CASSYSARTAYEQYF. Here the CDR3 DNA reads TGTGCCAGCAGTTACTCGGCACGGACAGCCTACGAGCAGTACTTC.

This clone has at least ten counts. This chain connects TRBV2 to TRBJ2-1, with TRBD2 matching 13 bases. The CDR3 length is 14 residues. The germline V gene has CDR1 SNHLY and CDR2 FYNNEI. Losses at the gene ends were 5 bases for V and 12 bases for J; bases not matched to a gene: 7. The CDR3 region is CASSPRTSGSWQFF. CDR3 in DNA: TGTGCCAGCAGTCCCCGGACTAGCGGGAGTTGGCAGTTCTTC.